Listed below are T cell receptor beta chains from one sample, sequenced in a study of graft-versus-host responses after intestinal transplantation. Their target antigens are unknown. Sequenced by immunoSEQ multiplex PCR; TCRdb stores in-frame clones only, minus some. The table includes approximately 70,000 clones, more than 70% detected once. The sequencing used unstimulated CD8+ T cells sorted from spleen or lymph node cells, collected before intestinal transplant. These receptors all come from a human donor who received an intestinal transplant. Each CDR3 is given with its conserved first and last residue. Each record gives: CDR3 protein, CDR3 DNA, V gene, J gene, D gene, CDR3 length, clone size. A D gene is named only where the DNA matches it firmly. Size values are once, few and many counts, or a class for expanded clones, and some rows have none.

CASSIRVGQPQHF,TGTGCCAGCAGCATCAGGGTGGGGCAGCCCCAGCATTTT,TRBV6-1,TRBJ1-5,.,13,.
CASSESPDGTGDQPQHF,TGTGCCAGCAGTGAATCGCCGGACGGGACAGGGGATCAGCCCCAGCATTTT,TRBV6-1,TRBJ1-5,TRBD1,17,.
CASRPLGGTVDTQYF,TGTGCCAGCAGGCCTCTAGGGGGCACAGTAGATACGCAGTATTTT,TRBV2,TRBJ2-3,TRBD1,15,.
CASSEEAGGNTEAFF,TGTGCCAGCAGTGAAGAGGCAGGGGGGAACACTGAAGCTTTCTTT,TRBV2,TRBJ1-1,TRBD1,15,.
CASSQGTGGSPLHF,TGTGCCAGCAGCCAGGGGACAGGAGGTTCACCCCTCCACTTT,TRBV2,TRBJ1-6,TRBD1,14,.
CASSLGQGPSPLHF,TGTGCCAGCAGCCTGGGACAGGGGCCCTCACCCCTCCACTTT,TRBV5-6,TRBJ1-6,TRBD1,14,.
CASTTGGGSYNEQFF,TGTGCCAGCACCACCGGGGGGGGCTCCTACAATGAGCAGTTCTTC,TRBV5-6,TRBJ2-1,TRBD2,15,.
CSVFGGFYNEQFF,TGCAGCGTTTTTGGGGGGTTCTACAATGAGCAGTTCTTC,TRBV29-1,TRBJ2-1,.,13,.
CASSHREQGFYEQYF,TGCGCCAGCAGTCACAGGGAGCAGGGGTTCTACGAGCAGTACTTC,TRBV4-1,TRBJ2-7,.,15,.
CASSLRPGGPGEQYF,TGCGCCAGCAGCCTCAGACCGGGAGGGCCGGGGGAGCAGTACTTC,TRBV4-1,TRBJ2-7,TRBD2,15,.
CASSVGPRQTTNEKLFF,TGTGCCAGCAGCGTAGGACCCAGACAAACAACTAATGAAAAACTGTTTTTT,TRBV9,TRBJ1-4,.,17,.
CASSLVDRLQETQYF,TGCGCCAGCAGCTTAGTGGACAGACTGCAAGAGACCCAGTACTTC,TRBV5-1,TRBJ2-5,.,15,.
CASRPETSGSEETQYF,TGTGCCAGCAGACCAGAAACTAGCGGGAGTGAAGAGACCCAGTACTTC,TRBV28,TRBJ2-5,TRBD2,16,.
CASSGQTQGYEQYF,TGTGCCAGCAGTGGACAGACCCAGGGGTACGAGCAGTACTTC,TRBV28,TRBJ2-7,.,14,.
CAISEVGTPQHF,TGTGCCATCAGTGAAGTTGGGACACCCCAGCATTTT,TRBV10-3,TRBJ1-5,.,12,.
CASSFLPSGYNEQFF,TGTGCCAGCAGTTTCCTCCCTAGCGGCTACAATGAGCAGTTCTTC,TRBV27,TRBJ2-1,TRBD2,15,once
CASSLGPHGGHTEAFF,TGTGCCAGCAGCTTAGGGCCTCACGGAGGACACACTGAAGCTTTCTTT,TRBV13,TRBJ1-1,.,16,.
CASRGPAFYSNQPQHF,TGCGCCAGCCGCGGCCCCGCCTTTTATAGCAATCAGCCCCAGCATTTT,TRBV10-1,TRBJ1-5,.,16,.
CASSPLPGGTGANVLTF,TGTGCCAGCTCACCACTCCCGGGGGGAACTGGGGCCAACGTCCTGACTTTC,TRBV18,TRBJ2-6,TRBD2,17,.
CASSLVSADTQYF,TGTGCCAGCAGTTTAGTTTCCGCAGATACGCAGTATTTT,TRBV28,TRBJ2-3,.,13,.
CASSSLSTSSSYEQYF,TGTGCCAGCAGTTCCCTCTCGACTAGCAGCTCCTACGAGCAGTACTTC,TRBV28,TRBJ2-7,TRBD2,16,.
CASSTGLAGGRDEQFF,TGTGCCAGTAGTACCGGACTAGCGGGAGGAAGAGATGAGCAGTTCTTC,TRBV19,TRBJ2-1,TRBD2,16,.
CASSNAGPTEAFF,TGTGCCAGCAGTAACGCAGGGCCCACTGAAGCTTTCTTT,TRBV27,TRBJ1-1,.,13,.
CASSLIAGAATGELFF,TGTGCCAGCAGCCTGATAGCGGGGGCGGCTACCGGGGAGCTGTTTTTT,TRBV14,TRBJ2-2,TRBD2,16,.
CASSLPHRNPTDTQYF,TGCGCCAGCAGCTTACCCCACAGGAACCCCACAGATACGCAGTATTTT,TRBV5-1,TRBJ2-3,.,16,once
CASSYAGLAGEQFF,TGTGCCAGCAGTTACGCAGGACTAGCGGGAGAGCAGTTCTTC,TRBV6-5,TRBJ2-1,TRBD2,14,once
CATRTGRNTGELFF,TGTGCCACCCGGACAGGGAGGAACACCGGGGAGCTGTTTTTT,TRBV6-5,TRBJ2-2,TRBD1,14,.
CATSRDIVSSYNEQFF,TGTGCCACCAGCAGGGACATAGTGAGCTCCTACAATGAGCAGTTCTTC,TRBV15,TRBJ2-1,.,16,.